A selection of T cell receptor beta chains follows, all from one sample in a study of blood T cell repertoires in COVID-19. TCRdb keeps only in-frame clones here, not all; method: immunoSEQ multiplex PCR. The top ten clones hold 1.2% of a sample with 70,000 to 90,000 clones, 80% to 90% of them seen once. The sequenced sample was PBMCs or T cells enriched from blood (not recorded which). The source is a woman aged 45 to 65 with acute COVID-19. The CDR3 runs from the conserved cysteine through the conserved F or W. A D gene is named only where the DNA matches it firmly. Not every row has a clone size; where given, it reads once, few, many or a size class.

-,TRBJ2-7,-,TRBV2,CASSGDIGLYEQYF,TGTGCCAGCAGCGGGGATATCGGGCTCTACGAGCAGTACTTC
TRBD1,TRBJ2-1,-,TRBV19,CASSIPERQGISNEQFF,TGTGCCAGTAGTATCCCGGAGCGACAGGGTATCTCCAATGAGCAGTTCTTC
TRBD1,TRBJ1-1,-,TRBV27,CASSWGQATEAFF,TGTGCCAGCAGTTGGGGACAGGCCACTGAAGCTTTCTTT
-,TRBJ2-5,-,TRBV4-1,CASSQAYQETQYF,TGCGCCAGCAGCCAAGCGTACCAAGAGACCCAGTACTTC
-,TRBJ2-7,once,TRBV20-1,CSPGRTYEQYF,TGCAGTCCGGGTCGGACCTACGAGCAGTACTTC
-,TRBJ2-3,-,TRBV19,CASSIQASTDTQYF,TGTGCCAGTAGTATCCAGGCTAGCACAGATACGCAGTATTTT
-,TRBJ2-3,-,TRBV13,CASSLGGSGTDTQYF,TGTGCCAGCAGCTTAGGCGGGAGTGGCACAGATACGCAGTATTTT
TRBD2,TRBJ2-1,-,TRBV24-1,CATSGERLAGGAYNEQFF,TGTGCCACCAGTGGAGAAAGGCTAGCGGGAGGTGCCTACAATGAGCAGTTCTTC
-,TRBJ1-5,-,TRBV5-1,CASSLGESSSQPQHF,TGCGCCAGCAGCTTGGGAGAGAGTTCGTCCCAGCCCCAGCATTTT
-,TRBJ2-5,-,TRBV5-1,CASSLEGGRGETQYF,TGCGCCAGCAGCTTGGAAGGGGGTAGAGGAGAGACCCAGTACTTC
TRBD1,TRBJ2-3,-,TRBV2,CASSLSKTGARTDTQYF,TGTGCCAGCAGTCTTTCTAAGACAGGGGCTAGAACAGATACGCAGTATTTT
TRBD2,TRBJ2-5,-,TRBV5-1,CASGVRGLADQETQYF,TGCGCCAGCGGCGTAAGGGGACTAGCGGATCAAGAGACCCAGTACTTC
-,TRBJ2-5,-,TRBV19,CASTHTQGGQETQYF,TGTGCCAGTACTCATACGCAGGGAGGTCAAGAGACCCAGTACTTC
-,TRBJ2-7,-,TRBV3-1/TRBV3-2,CASSQTAYEQYF,TGTGCCAGCAGCCAGACAGCCTACGAGCAGTACTTC
-,TRBJ1-4,-,TRBV15,CATSRGPGGNEKLFF,TGTGCCACCAGCAGAGGCCCCGGGGGTAATGAAAAACTGTTTTTT
-,TRBJ1-3,-,TRBV10-3,CAISDPGDRNTIYF,TGTGCCATCAGTGACCCGGGAGACCGGAACACCATATATTTT
-,TRBJ1-3,-,TRBV25-1,CASSIPGNSGNTIYF,TGTGCCAGCAGTATTCCAGGGAACTCTGGAAACACCATATATTTT
-,TRBJ2-1,few,TRBV27,CASSLPPWYTEQFF,TGTGCCAGCAGTTTACCCCCCTGGTACACTGAGCAGTTCTTC
-,TRBJ1-5,-,TRBV19,CASKEGQPNQPQHF,TGTGCCAGTAAGGAGGGGCAGCCGAATCAGCCCCAGCATTTT